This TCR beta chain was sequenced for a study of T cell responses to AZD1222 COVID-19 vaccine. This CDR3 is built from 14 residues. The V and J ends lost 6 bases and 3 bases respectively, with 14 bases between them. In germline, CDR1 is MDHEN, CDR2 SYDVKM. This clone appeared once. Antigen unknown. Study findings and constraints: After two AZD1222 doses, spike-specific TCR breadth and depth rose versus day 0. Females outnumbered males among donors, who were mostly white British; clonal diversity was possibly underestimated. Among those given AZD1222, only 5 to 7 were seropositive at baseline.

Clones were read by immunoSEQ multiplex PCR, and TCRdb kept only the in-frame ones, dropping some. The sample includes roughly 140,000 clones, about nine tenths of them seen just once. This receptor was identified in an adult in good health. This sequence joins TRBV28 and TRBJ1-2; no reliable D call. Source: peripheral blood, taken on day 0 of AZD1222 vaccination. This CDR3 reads CASRQARGDYGYTF. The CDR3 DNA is TGTGCCAGCAGACAAGCACGTGGCGACTATGGCTACACCTTC.